Each of the 3 T cell receptor beta chains below was sequenced from the same sample in a study of T cells in Graves' hyperthyroidism and ophthalmopathy. Amplified regions were TCR beta CDR3 sequences from RNA transcripts. With the HTBI primer set, the TCR CDR3 went through a first round of RT-PCR. A single record per CDR3 protein comes from TCRdb applying MiXCR to the multiplex PCR reads. There are 250,000 to 300,000 distinct CDR3 sequences in the sample; 15% occur only once, and 30% lies in the top ten. The specimen was blood. The source is a woman between 50 and 59 years old with Graves' hyperthyroidism that later progressed to Graves' ophthalmopathy.

This clonotype was seen many times. This chain uses TRBV20-1 with TRBJ1-1; no clear D. Trimming removed 3 bases at V and 4 bases at J, with 12 bases between. This CDR3 is built from 13 residues. In germline, CDR1 is DFQATT, CDR2 SNEGSKA (reference sequence). The CDR3 here is CSARWPGITEAFF. CDR3 DNA sequence: TGCAGTGCTAGGTGGCCCGGGATCACTGAAGCTTTCTTT.

A few counts support this clonotype. The V call is TRBV6-1, the J call TRBJ1-2; D perhaps matches TRBD1 (5 bases). V lost 7 bases, J lost 6 bases, and 15 bases lay in between. The CDR3 totals 13 residues. Germline V gives CDR1 MNHNS, CDR2 SASEGT. CDR3 nucleotides: TGTGCCAGCATTCAGGGTGTGAGGGATGGCTACACCTTC. It is translated as CASIQGVRDGYTF.

This clonotype was counted at least ten times. The J gene is TRBJ2-3, the V gene TRBV20-1; D not resolved. Trimming shortened V by 5 bases and J by 2 bases, and 2 bases separated the two germline ends. Germline values: CDR1 DFQATT, CDR2 SNEGSKA (reference sequence). The CDR3 totals 10 residues. CDR3 sequence: CSAVTDTQYF. In nucleotides, the CDR3 is TGCAGTGCTGTCACAGATACGCAGTATTTT.